The 29 T cell receptor beta chains below come from one sample, sequenced in a study of blood T cell repertoires in COVID-19. Libraries were prepared by immunoSEQ multiplex PCR; TCRdb keeps only in-frame clonotypes and omits some of them. Of 150,000 to 200,000 clones in the sample, approximately 89% were seen once. Sequenced input: peripheral blood. The receptor set was obtained from a woman in her 30s with acute or convalescent COVID-19.

This clone came up a few times. V usage is TRBV28 and J usage is TRBJ2-5; D might be TRBD1 (6 bases). V gave up 4 bases and J gave up 1 base, with 10 bases separating them. The CDR3 consists of 14 residues. Germline V CDR1 and CDR2: MDHEN, SYDVKM. Here the CDR3 reads CASSSGQTQETQYF. The CDR3 nucleotides are TGTGCCAGCAGTTCAGGACAGACCCAAGAGACCCAGTACTTC.

This chain links TRBV5-1 with TRBJ2-7; the D gene is possibly TRBD1 (5 bases). Trimming shortened V by 7 bases and J by 4 bases, and 15 bases separated the two germline ends. Germline V gives CDR1 SGHRS, CDR2 YFSETQ. The length of the CDR3 is 13 residues. In DNA form, the CDR3 reads TGCGCCAGCTCGAAGGACACCGAGTACGAGCAGTACTTC. Translating it yields CASSKDTEYEQYF.

The chain uses TRBV19 and TRBJ2-1; perhaps TRBD2 as D (6 bases). V was cut by 5 bases and J by 0 bases, with 17 bases left in between. Germline CDR1 and CDR2: LNHDA and SQIVND (reference sequence). This CDR3 contains 17 residues. This CDR3 is CASSLTSLQSSYNEQFF. For the CDR3, the DNA is TGTGCCAGTAGTTTGACTAGTCTCCAGAGCTCCTACAATGAGCAGTTCTTC.

The chain combines TRBV7-9 with TRBJ1-4; no definite D call. V lost 7 bases and J lost 8, with 17 bases in between. Germline CDR1 SEHNR, CDR2 FQNEAQ (reference sequence). The CDR3 consists of 14 residues. The chain's CDR3 is CASTPRTSEEKLFF. The CDR3 bases are TGTGCCAGCACCCCTCGAACTAGTGAGGAAAAACTGTTTTTT.

The sample holds many counts of this clone. The rearrangement links TRBV19 to TRBJ2-7; perhaps TRBD1 as D (6 bases). V lost 4 bases, J lost 3 bases, and 19 bases lay in between. Germline V gene lookup returns CDR1 LNHDA and CDR2 SQIVND (reference sequence). The CDR3 is made up of 16 amino acids. This chain's CDR3 is CASSTGTFLPDYEQYF. CDR3 in DNA: TGTGCCAGTAGTACCGGGACATTCTTACCGGACTACGAGCAGTACTTC. The full variable domain, its missing parts supplied by reference TRBV19 and TRBJ2-7, is DGGITQSPKYLFRKEGQNVTLSCEQNLNHDAMYWYRQDPGQGLRLIYYSQIVNDFQKGDIAEGYSVSREKKESFPLTVTSAQKNPTAFYLCASSTGTFLPDYEQYFGPGTRLTVT.

The chain joins TRBV10-2 to TRBJ2-4, with 7 bases identical to TRBD1. Per the germline V gene, CDR1 is WSHSY and CDR2 is SAAADI. The CDR3 length is 17 residues. V gave up 7 bases and J gave up 2 bases; unmatched junction bases: 14. The CDR3: CASKTGTGDESKNIQYF. DNA of the CDR3: TGCGCCAGCAAGACGGGCACAGGGGACGAGTCCAAAAACATTCAGTACTTC.

The rearrangement links TRBV2 to TRBJ2-3; unclear D gene. Trimming took 6 bases from V and 3 from J, leaving 10 bases between them. This CDR3 spans 13 amino acids. Looked up from germline, CDR1 is SNHLY and CDR2 is FYNNEI. The CDR3 region has the DNA TGTGCCAGCAGCCGAACTTTAACAGATACGCAGTATTTT. Encoded protein: CASSRTLTDTQYF.

The rearrangement links TRBV19 to TRBJ1-2; D is uncertain. The CDR3 sequence is 14 residues long. Germline-derived CDR1 and CDR2 are LNHDA and SQIVND (reference sequence). The V gene lost 3 bases and the J gene lost 0 bases, with 8 bases spanning the gap. This chain's CDR3 is CASSMRPSNYGYTF. The DNA for the CDR3 is TGTGCCAGTAGTATGCGTCCCTCTAACTATGGCTACACCTTC.

This rearrangement joins TRBV5-4 to TRBJ2-7, with a possible D match to TRBD1 (6 bases). Germline assignment: CDR1 SGHNT and CDR2 YYREEE (reference sequence). V lost 2 bases and J lost 6, with 9 bases in between. This CDR3 contains 12 residues. The CDR3 DNA sequence: TGTGCCAGCAGCTTAACAGGGAGCGAGCAGTACTTC. Its protein is CASSLTGSEQYF.

The V call is TRBV7-8, the J call TRBJ1-1; the D is unclear. The CDR3 is 14 amino acids. CDR1 and CDR2 from the germline V gene are SGHVS and FQNEAQ. Trimming removed 8 bases from V and 0 bases from J, with 13 bases in between. The CDR3 spells CASAPGSLNTEAFF. CDR3 sequence (DNA): TGTGCCAGCGCACCAGGATCCTTGAACACTGAAGCTTTCTTT.

The chain uses TRBV19 and TRBJ1-3, with a tentative D call TRBD1 (6 bases). Trimming shortened V by 8 bases and J by 4 bases, and 18 bases separated the two germline ends. The CDR3 length is 15 residues. Germline V CDR1 and CDR2: LNHDA, SQIVND (reference sequence). The CDR3 is CASGRKGGWGNTIYF. The CDR3 region has the DNA TGTGCCAGTGGACGAAAAGGGGGATGGGGAAACACCATATATTTT.

The chain recombines TRBV6-4 with TRBJ2-1; 8 bases are shared with TRBD2. Germline values: CDR1 MRHNA, CDR2 SNTAGT. V shed 3 bases, J shed 1 base, and the junction held 2 bases outside the gene matches. This CDR3 comprises 15 residues. The CDR3 protein is CASSEQRGSYNEQFF. CDR3 DNA: TGTGCCAGCAGTGAGCAGCGGGGGTCCTACAATGAGCAGTTCTTC.

This clone has only one observation. This sequence joins TRBV7-5 and TRBJ2-1; the D call of TRBD2 is as the table states it, not checked on the DNA. TRBV7-5 is assigned pseudogene status. The CDR3 is made up of 18 amino acids. CDR3 nucleotides: TGTGCCAGAAGCTTTTCCCCTAGTCCGGGAAGCGGGGTCAATGAGCAGTTCTTC. Encoded protein: CARSFSPSPGSGVNEQFF.

The chain uses TRBV11-2 and TRBJ1-1, with D possibly matching TRBD1 (6 bases). CDR1 is SGHAT, CDR2 FQNNGV, per germline. The CDR3 loop spans 14 amino acids. Trimming cost V 1 base and J 7 bases, with 13 bases left between them. CDR3 nucleotide sequence: TGTGCCAGCAGCTTAGCCCCGGGACACCTTGAAGCTTTCTTT. Encoded protein: CASSLAPGHLEAFF.

The V call is TRBV21-1, the J call TRBJ1-2. TRBV21-1 is annotated as a pseudogene. CDR3 length: 12 residues. The CDR3 region has the DNA TGTGCCAGCAGCAACCGTAACTATGGCTACACCTTC. Translation: CASSNRNYGYTF.

The chain couples TRBV28 to TRBJ2-6; D perhaps matches TRBD2 (5 bases). The V end lost 10 bases, the J end lost 4 bases, and 11 bases lay between the germline ends. CDR3 length: 13 residues. The germline gives CDR1 MDHEN, CDR2 SYDVKM. The CDR3 reads CATEGAGANVLTF. The CDR3 nucleotides are TGTGCCACCGAGGGTGCCGGGGCCAACGTCCTGACTTTC.

The V and J genes are TRBV3-1 (or the pseudogene TRBV3-2) and TRBJ1-1, with D maybe TRBD1 (6 bases). Between the trimmed V and J ends, which lost 1 base and 1 base, there was a span of 10 bases. This CDR3 has 15 amino acids. Germline V gene data show CDR1 as LGHDT and CDR2 as YNNKEL (reference sequence). DNA of the CDR3: TGTGCCAGCAGCCAAGGCTCAGGGGCGAACACTGAAGCTTTCTTT. Its translation: CASSQGSGANTEAFF.

This chain connects TRBV3-1 (or the pseudogene TRBV3-2) to TRBJ2-7; TRBD2 agrees at 7 bases. J was trimmed by 2 bases and V by 0 bases; bases with no gene match: 4. CDR3 length: 15 amino acids. Germline lookup yields CDR1 LGHDT and CDR2 YNNKEL (reference sequence). The CDR3 nucleotides read TGTGCCAGCAGCCAAGATAGCGGGCTTGCCTACGAGCAGTACTTC. This sequence encodes CASSQDSGLAYEQYF.

V usage is TRBV7-9 and J usage is TRBJ2-7, with 7 bases matching TRBD1. V dropped 3 bases and J dropped 4; count of bases not matched to a gene: 6. This CDR3 contains 14 residues. Germline CDR1 reads SEHNR; CDR2 reads FQNEAQ (reference sequence). The CDR3, as DNA: TGTGCCAGCAGCTTGTCCGAGACAGGGTACGAGCAGTACTTC. Protein: CASSLSETGYEQYF.

This clone was seen more than once but under ten times. The V and J genes are TRBV7-9 and TRBJ2-7; D uncertain. The CDR3 extends over 11 amino acids. Germline CDR1 and CDR2: SEHNR and FQNEAQ (reference sequence). The V end was cut by 2 bases, the J end by 6 bases, with 5 bases between. The CDR3 loop reads CASSLLFEQYF. CDR3 sequence (DNA): TGTGCCAGCAGCTTATTATTCGAGCAGTACTTC. Drawing the rest from reference TRBV7-9 and TRBJ2-7, the complete variable domain is DTGVSQNPRHKITKRGQNVTFRCDPISEHNRLYWYRQTLGQGPEFLTYFQNEAQLEKSRLLSDRFSAERPKGSFSTLEIQRTEQGDSAMYLCASSLLFEQYFGPGTRLTVT.

The chain has TRBV2 and TRBJ1-2; D is uncertain. The CDR3 is 14 amino acids. V was trimmed by 9 bases and J by 4 bases, leaving 18 bases between them. Germline CDR1 is SNHLY and CDR2 is FYNNEI. In DNA, the CDR3 is TGTGCCAGGCTGGAGGATGCCACAACCTATGGCTACACCTTC. Amino acid sequence: CARLEDATTYGYTF.

This chain uses TRBV30 with TRBJ1-1; TRBD1 matches 9 bases. Trimming removed 0 bases from V and 0 bases from J; junction bases left unmatched: 2. The germline gives CDR1 GTSNPN, CDR2 SVGIG (reference sequence). The CDR3 loop spans 15 amino acids. The CDR3: CAWSVQGAMNTEAFF. The CDR3, as DNA: TGTGCCTGGAGTGTACAGGGGGCGATGAACACTGAAGCTTTCTTT.

V and J are TRBV11-3 and TRBJ2-3; D perhaps matches TRBD1 (6 bases). Trimming left V 3 bases short and J 3 bases short, with 16 bases between. This CDR3 comprises 16 residues. CDR1 is SGHNT, CDR2 YENEEA, per germline. CDR3 in DNA: TGTGCCAGCAGCTTTGCCGGGACACAGTTAACAGATACGCAGTATTTT. Translation gives CASSFAGTQLTDTQYF.

The chain recombines TRBV6-5 with TRBJ2-7; TRBD1 agrees at 7 bases. The J segment lost 1 base and the V segment lost 10 bases, leaving 4 bases of the junction unmatched. Germline lookup yields CDR1 MNHEY and CDR2 SVGAGI. This CDR3 spans 12 amino acids. The CDR3 bases are TGTGCCACCCGGGACAGATCCTACGAGCAGTACTTC. Its protein is CATRDRSYEQYF.

V is TRBV7-9 and J is TRBJ2-3; perhaps TRBD2 as D (5 bases). The germline V gene has CDR1 SEHNR and CDR2 FQNEAQ (reference sequence). CDR3 length equals 14 residues. Trimming took off 0 bases at V and 5 bases at J, with 9 bases between the two ends. Written as DNA, the CDR3 is TGTGCCAGCAGCTTAGCGGGAGTTGGAGATACGCAGTATTTT. Amino acid sequence: CASSLAGVGDTQYF.

The J gene is TRBJ1-2, the V gene TRBV18; D possibly corresponds to TRBD1 (5 bases). The CDR3 sequence is 16 residues long. With 2 bases removed from V and 4 bases from J, the gap between germline ends came to 17 bases. Germline V gives CDR1 KGHSH, CDR2 LQKENI. The chain's CDR3 is CASSPRSGTDFYGYTF. As DNA, the CDR3 is TGTGCCAGCTCACCAAGAAGCGGGACGGATTTCTATGGCTACACCTTC.

The chain has TRBV6-5 and TRBJ1-6; D remains ambiguous. Germline V lookup: CDR1 MNHEY, CDR2 SVGAGI. CDR3 length equals 14 residues. The V end was cut by 2 bases, the J end by 8 bases, with 10 bases between. The CDR3 spells CASSYRPDYSPLHF. DNA for the CDR3: TGTGCCAGCAGTTACCGGCCTGACTATTCACCCCTCCACTTT.

The J gene is TRBJ2-7, the V gene TRBV7-9, with D possibly being TRBD2 (5 bases). The CDR3 extends over 13 amino acids. Germline values: CDR1 SEHNR, CDR2 FQNEAQ (reference sequence). Trimming cost V 7 bases and J 1 base, with 11 bases left between them. The CDR3 here is CASNIEGSYEQYF. In DNA, the CDR3 is TGTGCCAGCAACATAGAGGGATCCTACGAGCAGTACTTC.

This clone showed up just once. This sequence joins TRBV5-5 and TRBJ2-1; no reliable D call. V was clipped by 2 bases and J by 6 bases, with 6 bases between them. Germline V lookup: CDR1 SGHKS, CDR2 YYEKEE (reference sequence). The CDR3 runs to 12 residues. CDR3 in DNA: TGTGCCAGCAGCTTCCATCCCAATGAGCAGTTCTTC. It specifies CASSFHPNEQFF.